These T cell receptor beta chains were read from a single sample in a study of T cells in tuberculosis. The protocol was immunoSEQ multiplex PCR, while the TCRdb copy is restricted to in-frame clones and leaves out a portion. The data show under 40,000 clones, approximately 93% seen once. The sequencing sample was made of PBMCs. The receptors were gathered from a donor aged 10 to 29 with latent tuberculosis or without tuberculosis infection. Each CDR3 is given with its conserved first and last residue. D genes are given only for firm matches. Clone size, where shown, is once, few, many, or a class for clones that have expanded.

J gene | V gene | clone size | D gene | CDR3 protein
TRBJ1-1 | TRBV30 | once | TRBD1 | CAWRGRQGANTEAFF
TRBJ2-2 | TRBV5-4 | - | - | CASSWTVNTGELFF
TRBJ2-2 | TRBV19 | - | TRBD2 | CASSMSGGPRPGELFF
TRBJ2-7 | TRBV5-4 | - | TRBD1 | CASSDRDRGGYEQYF
TRBJ2-7 | TRBV7-9 | few | - | CASSLSLRTQLGSYEQYF
TRBJ1-4 | TRBV6-5 | - | - | CASSYGKRDNEKLFF
TRBJ1-6 | TRBV7-2 | - | - | CASSLVGGGRNSPLHF
TRBJ1-5 | TRBV6-5 | - | - | CASSYSIRANQPQHF
TRBJ1-2 | TRBV6-5 | few | - | CASSYSSSGGYTF
TRBJ1-2 | TRBV7-9 | - | - | CASSLEGRADGYTF
TRBJ2-3 | TRBV9 | - | - | CASSVATGTDTQYF
TRBJ1-2 | TRBV6-6 | - | - | CASSSSLGYYGYTF
TRBJ1-5 | TRBV27 | once | - | CASSSSLNQPQHF
TRBJ1-5 | TRBV19 | - | - | CASSIVPGNQPQHF
TRBJ1-2 | TRBV12-5 | - | - | CASGLVTGPQYGGYTF
TRBJ2-7 | TRBV2 | - | TRBD1 | CASGPGQTYEQYF
TRBJ1-2 | TRBV6-5 | - | - | CASSDQGYGYTF
TRBJ1-2 | TRBV2 | - | - | CASTEPGEVYGYTF
TRBJ1-2 | TRBV13 | - | - | CASSPREGPNYGYTF
TRBJ1-4 | TRBV7-2 | - | TRBD1 | CASSLKGGGGEKLFF
TRBJ1-1 | TRBV4-1 | - | - | CASSQVAEAPFEAFF
TRBJ2-7 | TRBV7-9 | - | TRBD1 | CASRRGGGYEQYF